This T cell receptor (beta chain) emerged from a study of siplizumab effects on memory and regulatory T cells. Study-wide results and limits: Mappable alloreactive CD4+ clones were on average roughly 70% Treg-derived with siplizumab, around 30% in controls. Alloreactive clones mapping to unstimulated subsets formed only a minor fraction.

The germline CDR1 and CDR2 sequences are SGHTA and FQGTGA. The CDR3 extends over 14 amino acids. Germline trimming cut 4 bases from V and 4 bases from J; bases unmatched to any gene: 5. This clone was counted once. Antigen unknown. Three donor pairs also had unstimulated CD4+ and CD8+ naive and memory subsets sequenced. Profiling relied on immunoSEQ multiplex PCR, and the TCRdb table lists in-frame clones only, not all of them. The table lists some 100,000 clones, roughly 95% of them singletons. V is TRBV7-3 and J is TRBJ2-3, with 7 bases fitting TRBD2. The sequence was collected from a human donor in good health. Sequencing input: naive CD4+ T cells sorted from blood. For the CDR3, the DNA is TGTGCCAGCAGCTCCGGACTAGGGCCAGATACGCAGTATTTT. It specifies CASSSGLGPDTQYF.